This T cell receptor beta chain emerged from a study of Ad26.COV2.S vaccination and SARS-CoV-2 variants. At the level of the study: By the intramuscular route, Ad26.COV2.S was given once, or twice 56 days apart.

Method: immunoSEQ multiplex PCR; TCRdb's copy keeps in-frame clones and lacks some. The table includes some 290,000 clones, around 84% detected once. Treatment: roughly 20 received Ad26.COV2.S at low or high dose, single or two shots; about five received placebo; per-sample allocation not given. Sampling was done on day 63 after the first vaccine or placebo injection. The V end was cut by 0 bases, the J end by 8 bases, with 10 bases between. The CDR3 spans 13 residues. Germline CDR1 and CDR2: SGHAT and FQNNGV. The chain combines TRBV11-2 with TRBJ1-1; maybe TRBD1 (5 bases). The source was peripheral blood, collected in a trial of Ad26.COV2.S vaccine versus placebo. The source of this sequence is a person aged 18-65 years who received the Ad26.COV2.S COVID-19 vaccine or a placebo. CDR3 bases: TGTGCCAGCAGCTTAGACATGAGGACAGAAGCTTTCTTT. It translates to CASSLDMRTEAFF.